The entry that follows covers one T cell receptor (beta chain) sequence. The data derive from a study of long-term antiretroviral therapy in people with HIV. V was cut by 0 bases and J by 6 bases, with 8 bases left in between. The CDR3 runs 13 residues. CDR1 and CDR2 from the germline V gene are MRHNA and SNTAGT. Survey-level immunoSEQ v3.0 assays were run. The assay was immunoSEQ multiplex PCR, and TCRdb's table has in-frame clones only and misses some. This sample has about 23,000 clones, with around 82% found just once. This specimen was unsorted PBMCs, taken 1.5 years after starting antiretroviral therapy. This clonotype was sampled from a man aged 25-45 years with HIV. The chain links TRBV6-4 to TRBJ1-2; D is undetermined. The CDR3 sequence: CASSDSRGDGYTF. CDR3 sequence (DNA): TGTGCCAGCAGTGACTCGCGTGGAGATGGCTACACCTTC.